This T cell receptor (beta chain) appears in the sequencing data of a study of siplizumab effects on memory and regulatory T cells. Study-wide results and limits: For siplizumab cultures, the suppressive function of their proliferating Tregs was not confirmed. Naive-or-memory phenotypes were unassignable for roughly 80-97% of proliferating CD4+ or CD8+ clones. Alloreactive sequences tracing back to unstimulated CD4+ memory cells fell significantly with siplizumab.

The table came from immunoSEQ multiplex PCR; TCRdb's copy has only in-frame clones and leaves some out. The sample lists about 27,000 clones, more than 65% occurring once. Germline values: CDR1 SGHAT, CDR2 FQNNGV. CDR3 length: 17 residues. The V gene end was trimmed by 3 bases and the J gene end by 4 bases; junction bases not matched to a gene: 3. Across three donor pairs, the naive, memory, effector memory and TEMRA subsets were sequenced without stimulation. Regarding this clone: The antigen remains unidentified.

This sequence originates from a human donor in good health. Sequenced sample: memory CD4+ T cells sorted from blood. The V and J genes are TRBV11-2 and TRBJ2-1, with TRBD2 identical over 16 bases. The CDR3 region has the DNA TGTGCCAGCAGCTTCGGGACTAGCGGGAGGGGATACAATGAGCAGTTCTTC. Protein: CASSFGTSGRGYNEQFF.